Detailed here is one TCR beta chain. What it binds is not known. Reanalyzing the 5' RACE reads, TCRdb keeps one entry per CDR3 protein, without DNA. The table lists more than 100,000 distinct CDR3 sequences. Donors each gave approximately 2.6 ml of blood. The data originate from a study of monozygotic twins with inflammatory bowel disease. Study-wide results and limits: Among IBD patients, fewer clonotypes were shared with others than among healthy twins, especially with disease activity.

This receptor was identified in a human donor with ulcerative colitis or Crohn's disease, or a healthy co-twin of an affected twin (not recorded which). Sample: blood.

The chain's CDR3 is CASSLTVAGDEQFF. The rearrangement uses TRBV27 and TRBJ2-1; TCRdb returns TRBD2, unconfirmable since there is no DNA. The CDR3 is 14 amino acids. The germline V gene has CDR1 MNHEY and CDR2 SMNVEV (reference sequence).